The 10 T cell receptor beta chains presented below share a single source sample, sequenced in a study of T-cell reconstitution after alpha-beta-depleted transplantation in children. Molecular barcoding with unique molecular identifiers was used for the TCRbeta library. TCRdb independently ran MiXCR on the PCR reads; one entry per CDR3 protein. Of more than 550,000 distinct CDR3 sequences listed, 10% to 13% are singletons. The sequences come from PBMCs from the stem cell graft donor, collected from the stem cell graft. These receptors all come from a human donor who donated a stem cell graft to a child with acute myeloid leukemia.

The table lists this clonotype with a few counts. V gene TRBV7-2 combines with J gene TRBJ1-1; 10 bases align to TRBD1. With V trimmed by 5 bases and J by 1 base, 10 bases remained unmatched. Germline CDR1 is SGHTA and CDR2 is FQGNSA. The CDR3 length is 17 residues. In nucleotides, the CDR3 is TGTGCCAGCAGCCGACGGGGACAGGGGATGTGGAACACTGAAGCTTTCTTT. Translation gives CASSRRGQGMWNTEAFF.

This clonotype has a count of ten or more. The genes are TRBV20-1 and TRBJ2-1; TRBD1 aligns across 7 bases. The CDR3 length is 13 residues. CDR1 and CDR2 (germline): DFQATT, SNEGSKA (reference sequence). V shed 8 bases and J 2 bases; nucleotides not matched to a gene: 6. This chain's CDR3 is CSPGQPTYNEQFF. In DNA form, the CDR3 reads TGCAGTCCGGGACAGCCTACCTACAATGAGCAGTTCTTC.

This clonotype was picked up many times. The chain couples TRBV25-1 to TRBJ2-3; D possibly corresponds to TRBD1 (5 bases). From germline, CDR1 is MGHDK and CDR2 SYGVNS. Trimming cost V 6 bases and J 1 base, with 14 bases left between them. This CDR3 spans 15 amino acids. As DNA, the CDR3 is TGTGCCAGCAGACGACAGTCCCCGGGCACAGATACGCAGTATTTT. Translating it yields CASRRQSPGTDTQYF.

This clonotype was seen more than once but under ten times. V usage is TRBV5-1 and J usage is TRBJ2-7, with 7 bases that match TRBD1. V dropped 5 bases and J dropped 7; count of bases not matched to a gene: 9. The CDR3 loop spans 13 amino acids. Germline assignment: CDR1 SGHRS and CDR2 YFSETQ. This CDR3 reads CASRWDSSREQYF. The CDR3 DNA reads as TGCGCCAGCAGATGGGACAGTTCAAGGGAGCAGTACTTC.

Only a few counts were recorded for this clonotype. V and J are TRBV15 and TRBJ2-7; TRBD2 might be the D (5 bases). V was trimmed by 3 bases and J by 6 bases, leaving 15 bases between them. The germline V gene encodes CDR1 LNHNV and CDR2 YYDKDF (reference sequence). The CDR3 is 14 amino acids. The CDR3 spells CATSSKRANFEQYF. The DNA of the CDR3 is TGTGCCACCAGCAGCAAGAGGGCCAACTTCGAGCAGTACTTC. The variable domain in full, with the rest retrieved from reference TRBV15 and TRBJ2-7, is DAMVIQNPRYQVTQFGKPVTLSCSQTLNHNVMYWYQQKSSQAPKLLFHYYDKDFNNEADTPDNFQSRRPNTSFCFLDIRSPGLGDTAMYLCATSSKRANFEQYFGPGTRLTVT.

There are many counts of this clonotype. V gene TRBV28 combines with J gene TRBJ1-5; 7 bases are shared with TRBD1. The trim removed 3 bases at V and 7 bases at J, leaving 9 bases unmatched. CDR1 is MDHEN and CDR2 is SYDVKM in the germline V gene. The CDR3 consists of 15 residues. The CDR3 loop is CASSLGQGVGQPQHF. In DNA form, the CDR3 reads TGTGCCAGCAGTTTGGGGCAGGGGGTTGGGCAGCCCCAGCATTTT.

J is TRBJ2-1 and V is TRBV5-1, with 10 positions matching TRBD1. J gave up 9 bases and V 1 base, and 4 bases lay outside the gene matches. CDR3 size: 14 residues. Germline values: CDR1 SGHRS, CDR2 YFSETQ. The DNA for the CDR3 is TGCGCCAGCAGCTTGACGACAGGGGGCATTGAGCAGTTCTTC. Protein product: CASSLTTGGIEQFF.

J is TRBJ2-1 and V is TRBV20-1; TRBD2 matches at 8 bases. After removal of 4 bases from V and 8 bases from J, the junction contained 10 bases not matched to a gene. Germline assignment: CDR1 DFQATT and CDR2 SNEGSKA (reference sequence). This CDR3 spans 14 amino acids. The CDR3 reads CSATRGLGLDEQFF. In DNA, the CDR3 is TGCAGTGCTACACGGGGACTAGGTCTTGATGAGCAGTTCTTC.

The J gene is TRBJ2-3, the V gene TRBV7-2, with 12 bases fitting TRBD2. The germline V gene encodes CDR1 SGHTA and CDR2 FQGNSA. The CDR3 runs 16 residues. With V trimmed by 5 bases and J by 1 base, 4 bases remained unmatched. CDR3 nucleotides: TGTGCCAGCAGCGAGAGGACTAGCGGGGGCACAGATACGCAGTATTTT. Translation gives CASSERTSGGTDTQYF.

This clonotype was counted ten times or more. The rearrangement joins TRBV9 to TRBJ2-5; D is perhaps TRBD1 or TRBD2 (5 bases each). The CDR3 loop spans 14 amino acids. With 0 bases removed from V and 1 base from J, the gap between germline ends came to 7 bases. CDR1 is SGDLS and CDR2 is YYNGEE in the germline V gene. The CDR3 DNA follows: TGTGCCAGCAGCGTAGGAGGGGCCCAAGAGACCCAGTACTTC. Its translation: CASSVGGAQETQYF.